This paragraph covers one TCR beta chain sequence. Its antigen target is currently unknown. Base qualities are not recorded, but no much larger clone differs from it by a single base. CDR3 length: 10 amino acids, cysteine to phenylalanine. Only CDR3 DNA remains: 30 bases, in frame from the first base. CDR1 is given as DFQATT and CDR2 as SNEGSKA, both from the germline V gene (reference sequence). V gives up 6 bases and J gives up 7 bases, and the segment between their germline ends measures 7 bases. This record comes from a study of T cells in Graves' hyperthyroidism and ophthalmopathy (dated by TCRdb to the late 2010s). Describing the broader study: Peripheral blood samples were taken at initial diagnosis, before any treatment was given. Prospective prediction of ophthalmopathy was tested in an independent validation cohort consisting of 18 to 20 hyperthyroidism patients and around 16 patients who later progressed to ophthalmopathy. To identify TCR V-J signatures that set the groups apart, the researchers used a discovery cohort of more than 95 patients, made up of roughly 45 with Graves' ophthalmopathy and some 56 with stable Graves' hyperthyroidism. In over five Graves' hyperthyroidism patients, the study also compared T-cell repertoires from thyroid tissue with T-cell repertoires from blood. The approximately 90 discovery patients were randomly split 7:3 into training and test sets. The paper reports TCR Vbeta CDR3 sequencing of some 140 peripheral blood samples: under 45 ophthalmopathy, some 80 hyperthyroidism and approximately 17 progressor patients. After sampling, hyperthyroidism patients received methimazole starting at 30 mg daily, and ophthalmopathy patients received high-dose intravenous methylprednisolone. Broader findings and caveats from the paper: No statistical method was used to set the sample size in advance, and investigators knew the group allocation. In validation, the model predicted progression to ophthalmopathy with 55% to 71% sensitivity and roughly 75% specificity, a median of approximately 6.5 months before onset. A model built on a 13 V-J signature distinguished ophthalmopathy from stable hyperthyroidism, reaching about 89% sensitivity and under 84% specificity in cross-validation and 80%/75% in testing. Blood samples also contained most of the expanded thyroid clonotypes (frequency above 0.001), which suggests that blood repertoires may reflect thyroid immune responses.

The TCR beta CDR3 regions were amplified from RNA transcripts. A first-round RT-PCR of the TCR CDR3 used the HTBI primer set with the Qiagen OneStep RT-PCR kit. The libraries were constructed in a second round of multiplex PCR and then size-selected and purified. Libraries were sequenced paired-end with 100 bp reads on an Illumina HiSeq2000. As for the authors' bioinformatics: SOAPnuke was used to process the raw data, removing reads that contained adapters or uncalled bases, had a mean Phred below 15, or lacked an exact match to the constant primer or identifier. COPE v1.2.5 was used to merge high-quality paired reads, and clonotypes were defined as unique nucleotide sequences. MiTCR v1.1 was used to align the clonotypes against IMGT TRBV, TRBD and TRBJ reference segments. Only V-J combinations with frequency above 0.0001, covering approximately 99% of repertoires, were analysed. A TCS score was defined as the ratio of F50 (clonal expansion) to E x V (chaos), with BLOSUM62-based TCRdist applied between CDR3 peptides within each V-J. Welch's t-statistics and random forest reduced roughly 540 V-J features to roughly 13, which were used in a naive Bayes classifier (R e1071). TCRdb ran its own pipeline on the public reads, namely fastp trimming at Q25 and MiXCR clone calling, and kept in-frame beta chains. CDR3 protein duplicates are merged, each entry listing the most common genes and DNA. What appears here as the V and J calls and clone size reflects TCRdb's work, not the paper's. The sample yields a few hundred thousand distinct CDR3 sequences; roughly 20% were counted once. Roughly 60% of the sample rests with the top ten.

Ophthalmopathy patients had moderately to severely active disease, Clinical Activity Score of at least 3, NOSPECS grade of at least 4, and duration under 3 months. Exclusion was applied to patients with uncontrolled infections, other autoimmune diseases, pregnancy or lactation. Diagnoses were established on the basis of clinical symptoms, serum thyroxine and TRAb, thyroid ultrasound, and orbital computed tomography. Ficoll-Paque density gradient centrifugation was used to isolate PBMCs from about 10 ml of fresh peripheral blood. Total RNA was extracted with Trizol reagent, and quality was checked on an Agilent 2100 Bioanalyzer.

This clonotype was sampled from a man aged 25 to 40 with Graves' ophthalmopathy. Sample: blood. The chain couples TRBV20-1 to TRBJ1-5, with the identity of the D gene unclear. The DNA is TGCAGTGCGGGTGGGCAGCCCCAGCATTTT. This encodes CSAGGQPQHF.